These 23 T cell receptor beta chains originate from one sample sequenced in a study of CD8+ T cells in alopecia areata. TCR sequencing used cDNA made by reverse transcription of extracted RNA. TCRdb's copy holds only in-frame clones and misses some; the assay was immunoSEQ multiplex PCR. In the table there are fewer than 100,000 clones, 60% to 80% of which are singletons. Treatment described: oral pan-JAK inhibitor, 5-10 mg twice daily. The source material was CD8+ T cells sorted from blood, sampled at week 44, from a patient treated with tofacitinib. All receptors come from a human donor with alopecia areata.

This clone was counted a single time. The CDR3 sequence is CASSWSSEGTGEQYF. For the CDR3, the DNA is TGTGCCAGCAGTTGGAGTTCCGAAGGGACAGGGGAGCAGTACTTC. The rearrangement uses TRBV27 and TRBJ2-7, with 9 bases that match TRBD1. The CDR3 totals 15 residues. The V segment lost 4 bases and the J segment 7 bases; nucleotides outside the gene matches: 11. Germline values: CDR1 MNHEY, CDR2 SMNVEV (reference sequence).

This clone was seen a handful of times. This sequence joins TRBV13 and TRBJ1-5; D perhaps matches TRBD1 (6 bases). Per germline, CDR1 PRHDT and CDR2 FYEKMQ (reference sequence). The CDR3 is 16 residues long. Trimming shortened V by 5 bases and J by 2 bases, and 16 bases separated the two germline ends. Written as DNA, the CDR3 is TGTGCCAGCAGCCAAGGAGGGGGGGCTGGCAATCAGCCCCAGCATTTT. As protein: CASSQGGGAGNQPQHF.

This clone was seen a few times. CDR3: CASTGGTTDTQYF. CDR3 coding DNA: TGTGCCAGCACGGGGGGGACCACAGATACGCAGTATTTT. The chain joins TRBV2 to TRBJ2-3, with 8 bases matching TRBD2. CDR1 and CDR2 from the germline V gene are SNHLY and FYNNEI. The CDR3 is 13 residues long. Trimming at V came to 7 bases and at J to 2 bases, leaving 2 bases not matched to a gene.

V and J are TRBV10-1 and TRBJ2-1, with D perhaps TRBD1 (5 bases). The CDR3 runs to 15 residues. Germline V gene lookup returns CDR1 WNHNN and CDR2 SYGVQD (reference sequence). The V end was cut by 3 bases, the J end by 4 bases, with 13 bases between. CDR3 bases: TGCGCCAGCAGTGATAGGGGTAGGGGATACAATGAGCAGTTCTTC. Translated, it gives CASSDRGRGYNEQFF.

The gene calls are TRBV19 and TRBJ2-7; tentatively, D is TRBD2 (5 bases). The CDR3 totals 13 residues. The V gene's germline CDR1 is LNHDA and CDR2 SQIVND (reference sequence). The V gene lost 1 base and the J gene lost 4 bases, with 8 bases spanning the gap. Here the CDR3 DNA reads TGTGCCAGTAGTATAGGCCGGGGATACGAGCAGTACTTC. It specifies CASSIGRGYEQYF.

This CDR3 is CASSLLTGTVRSPLHF. The CDR3 DNA follows: TGCGCCAGCAGCTTGTTAACCGGGACAGTCCGTTCACCCCTCCACTTT. This chain links TRBV5-1 with TRBJ1-6; 7 bases match TRBD1. Per the germline V gene, CDR1 is SGHRS and CDR2 is YFSETQ. Trimming took 1 base from V and 9 from J; bases not matched to a gene: 10. This CDR3 contains 16 residues.

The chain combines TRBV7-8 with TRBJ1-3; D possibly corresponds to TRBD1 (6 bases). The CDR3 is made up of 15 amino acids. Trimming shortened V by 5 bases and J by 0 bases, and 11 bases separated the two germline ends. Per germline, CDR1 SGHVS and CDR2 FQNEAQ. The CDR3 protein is CASSPRGGSGNTIYF. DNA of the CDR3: TGTGCCAGCAGCCCGAGGGGGGGCTCTGGAAACACCATATATTTT.

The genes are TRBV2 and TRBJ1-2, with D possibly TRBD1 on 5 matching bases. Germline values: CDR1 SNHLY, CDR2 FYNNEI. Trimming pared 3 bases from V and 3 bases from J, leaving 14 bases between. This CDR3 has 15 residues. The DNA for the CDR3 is TGTGCCAGCAGTGATGTACGGCAGGGCGACTATGGCTACACCTTC. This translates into CASSDVRQGDYGYTF.

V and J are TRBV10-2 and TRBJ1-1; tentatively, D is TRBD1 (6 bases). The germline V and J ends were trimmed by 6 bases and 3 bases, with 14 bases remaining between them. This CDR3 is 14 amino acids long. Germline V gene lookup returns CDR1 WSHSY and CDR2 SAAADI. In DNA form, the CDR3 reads TGCGCCAGCAGACAGGGCCGGGGGGACACTGAAGCTTTCTTT. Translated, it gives CASRQGRGDTEAFF.

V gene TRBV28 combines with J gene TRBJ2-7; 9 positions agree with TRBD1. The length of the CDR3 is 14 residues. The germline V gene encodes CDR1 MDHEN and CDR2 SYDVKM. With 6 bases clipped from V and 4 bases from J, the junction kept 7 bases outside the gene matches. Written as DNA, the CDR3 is TGTGCCAGCAGCATGGGACAGGGCCCATACGAGCAGTACTTC. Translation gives CASSMGQGPYEQYF.

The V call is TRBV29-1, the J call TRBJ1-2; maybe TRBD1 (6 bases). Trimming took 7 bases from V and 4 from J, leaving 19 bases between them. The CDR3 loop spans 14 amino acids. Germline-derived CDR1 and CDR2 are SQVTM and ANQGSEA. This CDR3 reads CSAVISGQSYGYTF. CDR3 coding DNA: TGCAGCGCTGTGATAAGTGGACAGAGCTATGGCTACACCTTC.

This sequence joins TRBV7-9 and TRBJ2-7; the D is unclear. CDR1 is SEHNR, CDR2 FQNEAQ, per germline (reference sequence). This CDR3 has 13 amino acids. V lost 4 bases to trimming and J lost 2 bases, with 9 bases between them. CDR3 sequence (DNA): TGTGCCAGCAGCTCACCACAGACCTACGAGCAGTACTTC. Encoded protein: CASSSPQTYEQYF.

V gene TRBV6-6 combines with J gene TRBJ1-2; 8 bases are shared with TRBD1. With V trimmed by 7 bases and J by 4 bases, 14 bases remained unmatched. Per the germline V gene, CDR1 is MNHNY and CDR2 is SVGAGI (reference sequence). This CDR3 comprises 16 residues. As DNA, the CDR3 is TGTGCCAGCACCCCCGTATTAGACAGGGGAGGCTATGGCTACACCTTC. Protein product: CASTPVLDRGGYGYTF.

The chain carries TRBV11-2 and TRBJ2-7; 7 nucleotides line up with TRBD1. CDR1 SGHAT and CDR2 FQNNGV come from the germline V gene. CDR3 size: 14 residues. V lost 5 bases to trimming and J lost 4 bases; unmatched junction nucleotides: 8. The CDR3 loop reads CASSLGGSRYEQYF. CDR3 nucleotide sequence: TGTGCCAGCAGCCTAGGGGGCTCTAGGTACGAGCAGTACTTC. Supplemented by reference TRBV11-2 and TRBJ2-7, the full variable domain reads EAGVAQSPRYKIIEKRQSVAFWCNPISGHATLYWYQQILGQGPKLLIQFQNNGVVDDSQLPKDRFSAERLKGVDSTLKIQPAKLEDSAVYLCASSLGGSRYEQYFGPGTRLTVT.

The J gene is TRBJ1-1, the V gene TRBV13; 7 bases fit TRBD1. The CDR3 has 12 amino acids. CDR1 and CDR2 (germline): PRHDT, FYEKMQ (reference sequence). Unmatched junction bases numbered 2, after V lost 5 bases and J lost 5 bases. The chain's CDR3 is CASSLRGTEAFF. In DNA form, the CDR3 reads TGTGCCAGCAGCCTCAGGGGGACTGAAGCTTTCTTT. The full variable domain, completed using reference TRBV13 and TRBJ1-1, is AAGVIQSPRHLIKEKRETATLKCYPIPRHDTVYWYQQGPGQDPQFLISFYEKMQSDKGSIPDRFSAQQFSDYHSELNMSSLELGDSALYFCASSLRGTEAFFGQGTRLTVV.

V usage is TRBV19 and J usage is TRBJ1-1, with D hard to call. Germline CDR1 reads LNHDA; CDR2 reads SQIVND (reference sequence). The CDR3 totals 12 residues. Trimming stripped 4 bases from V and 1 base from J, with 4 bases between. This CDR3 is CASSNGNTEAFF. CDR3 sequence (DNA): TGTGCCAGTAGTAACGGGAACACTGAAGCTTTCTTT.

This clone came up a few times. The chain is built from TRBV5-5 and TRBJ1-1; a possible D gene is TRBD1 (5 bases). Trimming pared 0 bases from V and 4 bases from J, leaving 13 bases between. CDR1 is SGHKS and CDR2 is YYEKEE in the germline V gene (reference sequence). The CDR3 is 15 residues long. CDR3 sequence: CASSLGQTSRTEAFF. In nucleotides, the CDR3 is TGTGCCAGCAGCTTGGGACAGACGAGTCGCACTGAAGCTTTCTTT.

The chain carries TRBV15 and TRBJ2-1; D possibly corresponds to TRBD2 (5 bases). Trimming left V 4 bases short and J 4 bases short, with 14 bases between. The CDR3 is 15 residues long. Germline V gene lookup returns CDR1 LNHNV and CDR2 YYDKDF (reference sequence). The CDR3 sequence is CATSTLRSGYNEQFF. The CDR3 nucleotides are TGTGCCACCAGCACTTTAAGGAGCGGATACAATGAGCAGTTCTTC.

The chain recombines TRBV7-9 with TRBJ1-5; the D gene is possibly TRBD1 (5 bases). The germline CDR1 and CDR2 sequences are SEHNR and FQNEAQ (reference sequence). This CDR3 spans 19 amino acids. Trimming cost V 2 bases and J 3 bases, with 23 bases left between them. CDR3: CASSLFRALPRQPNQPQHF. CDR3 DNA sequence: TGTGCCAGCAGCTTATTTCGGGCACTCCCCCGACAGCCCAATCAGCCCCAGCATTTT.

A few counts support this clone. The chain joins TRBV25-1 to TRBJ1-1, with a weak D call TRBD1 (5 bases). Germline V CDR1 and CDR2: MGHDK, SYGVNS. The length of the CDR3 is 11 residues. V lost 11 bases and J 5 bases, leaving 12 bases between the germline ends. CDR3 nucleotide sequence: TGTGCCGCCCAGGGCAATACTGAAGCTTTCTTT. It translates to CAAQGNTEAFF.

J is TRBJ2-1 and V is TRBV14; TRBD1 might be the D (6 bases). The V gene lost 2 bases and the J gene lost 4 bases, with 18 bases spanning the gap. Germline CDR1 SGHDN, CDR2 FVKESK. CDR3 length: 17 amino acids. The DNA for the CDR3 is TGTGCCAGCAGCCAAAGAGGGACACCATTCTTATACAATGAGCAGTTCTTC. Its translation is CASSQRGTPFLYNEQFF.

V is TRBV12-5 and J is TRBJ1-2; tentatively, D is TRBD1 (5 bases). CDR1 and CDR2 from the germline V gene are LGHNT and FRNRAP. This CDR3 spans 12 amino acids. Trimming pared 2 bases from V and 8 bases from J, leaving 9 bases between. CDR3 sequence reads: CASGLLPGGYTF. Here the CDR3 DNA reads TGTGCTAGTGGTTTGCTGCCAGGGGGCTACACCTTC.

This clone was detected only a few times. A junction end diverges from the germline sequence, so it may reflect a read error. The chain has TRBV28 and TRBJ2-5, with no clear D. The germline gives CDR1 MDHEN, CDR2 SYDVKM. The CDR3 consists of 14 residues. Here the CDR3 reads CASSLFGPRETQYF. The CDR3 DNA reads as TGTGCCAGCAGCTTATTTGGGCCTCGGGAGACCCAGTACTTC.